Listed below are T cell receptor beta chains from one sample, sequenced in a study of cytomegalovirus exposure and HLA in healthy donors. Assay used: immunoSEQ multiplex PCR; TCRdb lists only in-frame clones, some missing. The table lists around 250,000 clones, around 87% of them singletons. Sequenced: PBMCs. All receptors come from a woman aged 18-29 years in good health and CMV-seronegative. CDR3s include the opening cysteine and the closing phenylalanine or tryptophan. Fields, in order: J gene, clone size, D gene, V gene, CDR3 protein, CDR3 DNA. A D gene is named only where the DNA matches it firmly. Rows give clone size only sometimes, using once, few, many, or a class for an expanded clone.

j_call: TRBJ1-5; clone_size: .; d_call: .; v_call: TRBV19; cdr3_aa: CASSIGGGGPNQPQHF; cdr3_nt: TGTGCCAGTAGTATAGGCGGGGGCGGACCCAATCAGCCCCAGCATTTT
j_call: TRBJ2-1; clone_size: .; d_call: .; v_call: TRBV2; cdr3_aa: CASSEYRVSYNEQFF; cdr3_nt: TGTGCCAGCAGTGAATACAGGGTGAGCTACAATGAGCAGTTCTTC
j_call: TRBJ2-5; clone_size: .; d_call: TRBD2; v_call: TRBV6-5; cdr3_aa: CASSYRLAGGQETQYF; cdr3_nt: TGTGCCAGCAGTTACCGACTAGCGGGAGGACAAGAGACCCAGTACTTC
j_call: TRBJ2-2; clone_size: once; d_call: TRBD2; v_call: TRBV4-1; cdr3_aa: CASSQEWLADTGELFF; cdr3_nt: TGCGCCAGCAGCCAAGAATGGCTAGCGGACACCGGGGAGCTGTTTTTT
j_call: TRBJ1-6; clone_size: .; d_call: .; v_call: TRBV2; cdr3_aa: CASLSWSSPLHF; cdr3_nt: TGTGCCAGCCTGTCGTGGAGCTCACCCCTCCACTTT
j_call: TRBJ1-3; clone_size: once; d_call: .; v_call: TRBV12-2; cdr3_aa: CASRLAARTGNTIYF; cdr3_nt: TGTGCAAGTCGCTTAGCGGCCAGAACTGGAAACACCATATATTTT
j_call: TRBJ1-1; clone_size: .; d_call: .; v_call: TRBV28; cdr3_aa: CASSLAPPQAFMNTEAFF; cdr3_nt: TGTGCCAGCAGTTTAGCTCCCCCCCAAGCCTTCATGAACACTGAAGCTTTCTTT
j_call: TRBJ1-3; clone_size: .; d_call: TRBD1; v_call: TRBV28; cdr3_aa: CASSLWRQGTGNTIYF; cdr3_nt: TGTGCCAGCAGTTTATGGCGACAGGGAACGGGAAACACCATATATTTT
j_call: TRBJ2-1; clone_size: .; d_call: TRBD1; v_call: TRBV9; cdr3_aa: CASSLIDFRDRYYNEQFF; cdr3_nt: TGTGCCAGCAGCCTGATCGATTTTCGGGACAGATATTACAATGAGCAGTTCTTC
j_call: TRBJ2-7; clone_size: .; d_call: TRBD1; v_call: TRBV9; cdr3_aa: CASSLGTGLVYEQYF; cdr3_nt: TGTGCCAGCAGCCTAGGGACAGGGTTAGTCTACGAGCAGTACTTC
j_call: TRBJ2-1; clone_size: .; d_call: TRBD1; v_call: TRBV6-5; cdr3_aa: CASSTTGGPYNEQFF; cdr3_nt: TGTGCCAGCAGTACCACAGGGGGGCCCTACAATGAGCAGTTCTTC
j_call: TRBJ2-7; clone_size: once; d_call: TRBD1; v_call: TRBV25-1; cdr3_aa: CASSAPWGTGLYEQYF; cdr3_nt: TGTGCCAGCAGTGCGCCGTGGGGGACAGGACTTTACGAGCAGTACTTC
j_call: TRBJ1-4; clone_size: .; d_call: .; v_call: TRBV28; cdr3_aa: CASSSTGLNEKLFF; cdr3_nt: TGTGCCAGCAGCTCTACAGGGTTGAATGAAAAACTGTTTTTT
j_call: TRBJ2-1; clone_size: .; d_call: TRBD1; v_call: TRBV5-6; cdr3_aa: CASSLGQVSYNEQFF; cdr3_nt: TGTGCCAGCAGCTTAGGACAGGTCTCCTACAATGAGCAGTTCTTC
j_call: TRBJ1-6; clone_size: .; d_call: .; v_call: TRBV5-6; cdr3_aa: CASSPKADSAGYNSPLHF; cdr3_nt: TGTGCCAGCAGCCCGAAAGCGGACAGCGCAGGCTATAATTCACCCCTCCACTTT
j_call: TRBJ2-4; clone_size: .; d_call: .; v_call: TRBV28; cdr3_aa: CASSLPQTGSKNIQYF; cdr3_nt: TGTGCCAGCAGTTTACCCCAGACAGGTTCCAAAAACATTCAGTACTTC
j_call: TRBJ1-1; clone_size: .; d_call: .; v_call: TRBV6-5; cdr3_aa: CASSYGRQTEAFF; cdr3_nt: TGTGCCAGCAGTTACGGCCGCCAAACTGAAGCTTTCTTT
j_call: TRBJ2-6; clone_size: .; d_call: TRBD1; v_call: TRBV28; cdr3_aa: CASGVNRGSGANVLTF; cdr3_nt: TGTGCCAGCGGAGTAAACAGGGGCTCTGGGGCCAACGTCCTGACTTTC
j_call: TRBJ2-1; clone_size: .; d_call: .; v_call: TRBV9; cdr3_aa: CASSVGQRNEQFF; cdr3_nt: TGTGCCAGCAGCGTCGGACAGAGGAATGAGCAGTTCTTC
j_call: TRBJ1-2; clone_size: once; d_call: TRBD1; v_call: TRBV28; cdr3_aa: CASTQGPGQVYGYTF; cdr3_nt: TGTGCCAGCACCCAAGGCCCGGGACAGGTCTATGGCTACACCTTC
j_call: TRBJ2-7; clone_size: once; d_call: .; v_call: TRBV28; cdr3_aa: CASSFVGAHEQYF; cdr3_nt: TGTGCCAGCAGTTTTGTGGGGGCCCACGAGCAGTACTTC
j_call: TRBJ2-3; clone_size: once; d_call: .; v_call: TRBV27; cdr3_aa: CASSLIGEDTQYF; cdr3_nt: TGTGCCAGCAGTTTAATTGGAGAAGATACGCAGTATTTT
j_call: TRBJ2-7; clone_size: .; d_call: TRBD2; v_call: TRBV7-8; cdr3_aa: CASSLASGASYEQYF; cdr3_nt: TGTGCCAGCAGCTTAGCTAGCGGGGCATCCTACGAGCAGTACTTC
j_call: TRBJ1-2; clone_size: .; d_call: .; v_call: TRBV28; cdr3_aa: CASSLFKQGTATNYGYTF; cdr3_nt: TGTGCCAGCAGTTTATTCAAACAGGGAACGGCGACTAACTATGGCTACACCTTC
j_call: TRBJ2-2; clone_size: .; d_call: TRBD2; v_call: TRBV9; cdr3_aa: CASSETSFGELFF; cdr3_nt: TGTGCCAGCAGCGAGACTAGCTTCGGGGAGCTGTTTTTT
j_call: TRBJ1-2; clone_size: .; d_call: .; v_call: TRBV6-1; cdr3_aa: CASSDPQENYGYTF; cdr3_nt: TGTGCCAGCAGTGATCCACAGGAGAACTATGGCTACACCTTC
j_call: TRBJ1-5; clone_size: .; d_call: TRBD1; v_call: TRBV27; cdr3_aa: CASSPGTGHNQPQHF; cdr3_nt: TGTGCCAGCAGTCCCGGGACAGGGCATAATCAGCCCCAGCATTTT
j_call: TRBJ1-3; clone_size: .; d_call: .; v_call: TRBV7-8; cdr3_aa: CASSPGQSSGNTIYF; cdr3_nt: TGTGCCAGCAGCCCCGGACAGAGCTCTGGAAACACCATATATTTT
j_call: TRBJ1-3; clone_size: .; d_call: TRBD1; v_call: TRBV5-4; cdr3_aa: CASSWGQGLPGNTIYF; cdr3_nt: TGTGCCAGCAGCTGGGGACAGGGGCTCCCTGGAAACACCATATATTTT
j_call: TRBJ1-2; clone_size: .; d_call: .; v_call: TRBV28; cdr3_aa: CASSLRGRFDYGYTF; cdr3_nt: TGTGCCAGCAGTTTGCGGGGGCGCTTCGACTATGGCTACACCTTC
j_call: TRBJ2-5; clone_size: .; d_call: TRBD2; v_call: TRBV29-1; cdr3_aa: CSVQGTSGGEYQETQYF; cdr3_nt: TGCAGCGTCCAAGGGACTAGCGGGGGAGAGTACCAAGAGACCCAGTACTTC
j_call: TRBJ2-5; clone_size: .; d_call: TRBD1; v_call: TRBV7-6; cdr3_aa: CASSSGTDRVAQYF; cdr3_nt: TGTGCCAGCAGCTCCGGGACAGACAGGGTGGCCCAGTACTTC
j_call: TRBJ1-2; clone_size: .; d_call: .; v_call: TRBV27; cdr3_aa: CASSPGLRYGYTF; cdr3_nt: TGTGCCAGCAGTCCGGGTCTGCGCTATGGCTACACCTTC
j_call: TRBJ1-2; clone_size: .; d_call: TRBD1; v_call: TRBV18; cdr3_aa: CASSPPQDRGGYGYTF; cdr3_nt: TGTGCCAGCTCACCACCCCAGGACAGGGGCGGCTATGGCTACACCTTC
j_call: TRBJ2-5; clone_size: .; d_call: .; v_call: TRBV6-5; cdr3_aa: CASSYGPQETQYF; cdr3_nt: TGTGCCAGCAGTTACGGTCCCCAGGAGACCCAGTACTTC
j_call: TRBJ1-1; clone_size: .; d_call: .; v_call: TRBV4-1; cdr3_aa: CASSQILNRETEAFF; cdr3_nt: TGCGCCAGCAGCCAAATTCTAAACAGGGAAACTGAAGCTTTCTTT
j_call: TRBJ1-5; clone_size: .; d_call: TRBD1; v_call: TRBV6-6; cdr3_aa: CASSPSQGAGNQPQHF; cdr3_nt: TGTGCCAGCAGTCCATCTCAGGGGGCCGGCAATCAGCCCCAGCATTTT
j_call: TRBJ2-1; clone_size: .; d_call: TRBD2; v_call: TRBV29-1; cdr3_aa: CSVNSGGEDMYNEQFF; cdr3_nt: TGCAGCGTAAATAGCGGGGGGGAAGATATGTACAATGAGCAGTTCTTC
j_call: TRBJ2-7; clone_size: .; d_call: .; v_call: TRBV7-9; cdr3_aa: CASSTRQGGVDEQYF; cdr3_nt: TGTGCCAGCAGCACCAGACAGGGAGGCGTGGACGAGCAGTACTTC
j_call: TRBJ2-3; clone_size: .; d_call: TRBD2; v_call: TRBV27; cdr3_aa: CASSLSSWLAGAHTDTQYF; cdr3_nt: TGTGCCAGCAGTTTATCGTCGTGGCTAGCGGGGGCCCACACAGATACGCAGTATTTT